This T cell receptor (beta chain) was recovered during a study of T cell responses to AZD1222 COVID-19 vaccine. Worth noting for this clone: What it recognizes is unknown.

Repertoires were generated with immunoSEQ multiplex PCR, while TCRdb's copy carries only in-frame clones and drops some. The sample lists 150,000 or so clones; approximately 90% were seen once. The germline gives CDR1 MGHDK, CDR2 SYGVNS. The CDR3 is 12 residues long. V dropped 1 base and J dropped 2 bases, with 1 base sitting between them. Overall study results and limits: Repertoire sampling occurred only after the peak T cell response. Donors in the cohort were predominantly white British and more often female, and clonal diversity was possibly underestimated. Spike-spanning, vaccine-associated CD4 TCRs were dominant at 160-218 and 743-854.

This sequence joins TRBV25-1 and TRBJ2-3; D is ambiguous. Specimen: peripheral blood, collected on day 0 of AZD1222 vaccination. The clonotype comes from an adult in good health. The CDR3 here is CASSESTDTQYF. CDR3 coding DNA: TGTGCCAGCAGTGAATCCACAGATACGCAGTATTTT.